This TCR beta chain was recorded in a study of blood T cell repertoires in COVID-19. The data were produced by immunoSEQ multiplex PCR, yet TCRdb's version contains in-frame clones alone and is incomplete. Of approximately 100,000 clones in the sample, approximately 89% are singletons; the top ten hold about a sixth. Germline V gene sequence: CDR1 SGDLS, CDR2 YYNGEE. With 0 bases clipped from V and 4 bases from J, the junction kept 7 bases outside the gene matches. This CDR3 region has 16 residues. The sample was peripheral blood. This TCR was sampled from a woman older than 75 in a cohort sampled during active COVID-19. The chain combines TRBV9 with TRBJ2-1; 7 bases agree with TRBD1. Here the CDR3 reads CASSVGLRQGYNEQFF. The CDR3 DNA reads as TGTGCCAGCAGCGTAGGTTTAAGACAGGGATACAATGAGCAGTTCTTC. The complete variable domain, with remaining parts taken from reference TRBV9 and TRBJ2-1, reads DSGVTQTPKHLITATGQRVTLRCSPRSGDLSVYWYQQSLDQGLQFLIQYYNGEERAKGNILERFSAQQFPDLHSELNLSSLELGDSALYFCASSVGLRQGYNEQFFGPGTRLTVL.